The 13 T cell receptor beta chains presented below share a single source sample, sequenced in a study of immune evolution from preneoplasia to lung adenocarcinoma (dated by TCRdb to the early 2020s). Libraries were made using the immunoSEQ multiplex PCR assay. TCRdb obtained this table from immuneACCESS and retained in-frame rearrangements with V and J assigned. These tables miss some clones; where compared with another copy, unresolved V genes account for less than half of the shortfall, and the remainder is unexplained. For this sample there are 9,500 to 15,000 clones; roughly 84% appear just once. Jointly, the top ten make up about 3.8% of the sample. Material: FFPE tissue from an adenomatous hyperplasia lung lesion. Explained via the paper, the cell subset or site label denotes: atypical adenomatous hyperplasia (AAH), lung preneoplasia. These receptors all come from a person aged 50 or older with lung adenocarcinoma.

The genes are TRBV5-1 and TRBJ1-1; unclear D gene. Trimming stripped 4 bases from V and 0 bases from J, with 7 bases between. The CDR3 covers 13 residues. Germline V CDR1 and CDR2: SGHRS, YFSETQ. CDR3 amino acids: CASSGGVNTEAFF. In DNA form, the CDR3 reads TGCGCCAGCAGCGGCGGGGTGAACACTGAAGCTTTCTTT.

This clone was seen a few times. This chain links TRBV30 with TRBJ1-5; a weak D match, TRBD1 (5 bases). Germline-derived CDR1 and CDR2 are GTSNPN and SVGIG (reference sequence). The CDR3 sequence is 15 residues long. Trimming left V 4 bases short and J 3 bases short, with 16 bases between. The CDR3 nucleotides are TGTGCCTGGACCCGGGAGGGACGGGACAATCAGCCCCAGCATTTT. It specifies CAWTREGRDNQPQHF.

The gene calls are TRBV5-1 and TRBJ2-1, with 7 bases aligning to TRBD2. The CDR3 runs to 15 residues. Losses at the gene ends were 4 bases for V and 9 bases for J; bases not matched to a gene: 13. Per the germline V gene, CDR1 is SGHRS and CDR2 is YFSETQ. The CDR3 region is CASSPRLADPGEQFF. The CDR3, as DNA: TGCGCCAGCAGCCCGAGGCTAGCGGACCCGGGTGAGCAGTTCTTC. Complete variable domain (other parts from reference TRBV5-1 and TRBJ2-1): KAGVTQTPRYLIKTRGQQVTLSCSPISGHRSVSWYQQTPGQGLQFLFEYFSETQRNKGNFPGRFSGRQFSNSRSEMNVSTLELGDSALYLCASSPRLADPGEQFFGPGTRLTVL.

This CDR3 reads CAWTTTHELDTEAFF. In nucleotides, the CDR3 is TGTGCCTGGACTACAACACACGAGCTTGACACTGAAGCTTTCTTT. The V gene is TRBV30, the J gene TRBJ1-1; D remains unclear. There are 15 residues in the CDR3. V shed 4 bases and J shed 3 bases, with 18 bases lying between them. Germline CDR1 is GTSNPN and CDR2 is SVGIG (reference sequence).

In its sample, this clone was seen a few times. The CDR3 DNA reads as TGTGCCAGCAGTTTTGATTTAGAGGGAGCCACAGGCTACGAGCAGTACTTC. This gives the protein CASSFDLEGATGYEQYF. This rearrangement joins TRBV28 to TRBJ2-7; D may be TRBD1 or TRBD2 (5 bases each). V was clipped by 3 bases and J by 3 bases, with 21 bases between them. The germline CDR1 and CDR2 sequences are MDHEN and SYDVKM. The CDR3 loop spans 17 amino acids.

This clone appeared once. The rearrangement uses TRBV6-5 and TRBJ2-7, with D uncertain. The germline gives CDR1 MNHEY, CDR2 SVGAGI. The CDR3 sequence is 14 residues long. V gave up 0 bases and J gave up 7 bases, with 13 bases separating them. The CDR3 DNA is TGTGCCAGCAGTTACTCCCTAATCGACGGAGAGCAGTACTTC. Its translation is CASSYSLIDGEQYF.

V is TRBV9 and J is TRBJ1-2; maybe TRBD1 (5 bases). The CDR3 contains 16 residues. With 4 bases removed from V and 5 bases from J, the gap between germline ends came to 21 bases. Germline V gene lookup returns CDR1 SGDLS and CDR2 YYNGEE. CDR3 amino acids: CASSNLGRALGYGYTF. CDR3 DNA: TGTGCCAGCAGCAATCTGGGACGGGCCCTGGGATATGGCTACACCTTC.

The rearrangement uses TRBV10-3 and TRBJ2-5; 10 nucleotides agree with TRBD2. The CDR3 is 15 amino acids. Germline assignment: CDR1 ENHRY and CDR2 SYGVKD. The trim removed 4 bases at V and 5 bases at J, leaving 7 bases unmatched. The CDR3 coding sequence is TGTGCCATCAGTGCAACAGCGGGAGGGGTGGAGACCCAGTACTTC. Translated, it gives CAISATAGGVETQYF.

The chain links TRBV5-1 to TRBJ2-7, with a weak D call TRBD2 (6 bases). V gave up 3 bases and J gave up 7 bases, with 17 bases separating them. Germline V CDR1 and CDR2: SGHRS, YFSETQ. The CDR3 totals 14 residues. This CDR3 is CASSSRDPVEEQYF. The CDR3 region has the DNA TGCGCCAGCAGCTCGCGGGACCCGGTGGAAGAGCAGTACTTC.

V usage is TRBV4-2 and J usage is TRBJ2-7; unclear D gene. The CDR3 is 15 residues long. CDR1 is LGHNA and CDR2 is YNFKEQ in the germline V gene. Between the trimmed V and J ends, which lost 0 bases and 0 bases, there was a span of 9 bases. CDR3 DNA: TGTGCCAGCAGCCAAGAACGGCCCCCCTCCTACGAGCAGTACTTC. Its protein is CASSQERPPSYEQYF.

The rearrangement joins TRBV9 to TRBJ2-5; D is unclear. Trimming cost V 3 bases and J 0 bases, with 3 bases left between them. The CDR3 covers 12 residues. Germline V gene data show CDR1 as SGDLS and CDR2 as YYNGEE. CDR3 protein: CASSGHQETQYF. The DNA for the CDR3 is TGTGCCAGCAGCGGACACCAAGAGACCCAGTACTTC.

The V and J genes are TRBV7-7 and TRBJ2-1; tentative D call: TRBD1 (5 bases). The CDR3 runs to 15 residues. Trimming stripped 5 bases from V and 8 bases from J, with 19 bases between. Germline V gene sequence: CDR1 SSHAT, CDR2 FNYEAQ (reference sequence). CDR3 nucleotides: TGTGCCAGCAGCCCCCCAAAGGGGATGGGCCATGAGCAGTTCTTC. It encodes CASSPPKGMGHEQFF.

The chain carries TRBV28 and TRBJ1-2, with D perhaps TRBD1 (5 bases). CDR1 is MDHEN and CDR2 is SYDVKM in the germline V gene. This CDR3 region has 12 residues. V lost 5 bases and J 8 bases, leaving 12 bases between the germline ends. The CDR3 region has the DNA TGTGCCAGCAGTCCGAGGGGTCTGGGCTACACCTTC. Protein sequence: CASSPRGLGYTF.